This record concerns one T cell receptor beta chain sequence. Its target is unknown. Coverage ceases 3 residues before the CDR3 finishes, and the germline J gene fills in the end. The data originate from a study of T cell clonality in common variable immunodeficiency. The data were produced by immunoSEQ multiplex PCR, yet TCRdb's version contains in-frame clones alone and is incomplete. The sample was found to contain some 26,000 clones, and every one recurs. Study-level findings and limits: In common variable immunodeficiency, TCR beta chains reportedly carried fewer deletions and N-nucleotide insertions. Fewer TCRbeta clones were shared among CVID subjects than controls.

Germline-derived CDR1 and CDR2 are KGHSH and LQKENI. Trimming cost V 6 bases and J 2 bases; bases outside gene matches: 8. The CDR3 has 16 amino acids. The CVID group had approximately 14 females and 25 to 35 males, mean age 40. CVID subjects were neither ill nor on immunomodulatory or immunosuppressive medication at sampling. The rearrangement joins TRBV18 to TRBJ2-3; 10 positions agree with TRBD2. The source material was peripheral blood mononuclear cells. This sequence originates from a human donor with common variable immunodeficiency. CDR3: CASSSSGLADTDTQYF. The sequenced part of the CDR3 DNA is TGTGCCAGCTCTTCCTCCGGACTAGCGGACACAGATACG.